This T cell receptor (beta chain) was sequenced during a study of blood T cell repertoires in COVID-19. Whole-study context: Samples came from the United States, Italy and Spain, spanning acute and convalescent COVID-19. Sources were T cells, B-cell-depleted T cells, or PBMCs; the material itself was cDNA or gDNA.

Authors' data handling: Amplification of reference gene primers provided the estimated nucleated cell counts. Using immunoSEQ multiplex PCR, the repertoire was profiled, and TCRdb retains in-frame clones only, with some absent. The V and J calls and clone size are taken from that table; D and trimming were inferred from the DNA. The sample lists 250,000 to 350,000 clones, approximately 80% seen once, with approximately 4.1% in the top ten. CDR3 length equals 18 residues. J was trimmed by 1 base and V by 1 base; bases with no gene match: 12. Germline loops: CDR1 SGHDT, CDR2 YYEEEE. The sequenced material came from peripheral blood. The J gene is TRBJ1-1, the V gene TRBV5-6, with 8 bases identical to TRBD1. This receptor was identified in a woman in her forties or fifties with active or convalescent COVID-19. CDR3 nucleotides: TGTGCCAGCAGCTTGAGGACCTCCGGGACAGGCACGAACACTGAAGCTTTCTTT. It specifies CASSLRTSGTGTNTEAFF.